This entry describes one T cell receptor beta chain. Its cognate antigen is unknown. The sample is drawn from a study of T cell responses to AZD1222 COVID-19 vaccine. Some clones are missing from TCRdb's copy, which holds only in-frame ones; the method was immunoSEQ multiplex PCR. This sample yields tens of thousands of clones, of which around nine tenths are seen a single time; 20% to 30% belongs to the top ten. CDR1 is SGHRS and CDR2 is YFSETQ in the germline V gene. V was cut by 3 bases and J by 4 bases, with 22 bases left in between. This CDR3 is built from 17 residues. The study's findings and limits: Spike-spanning, vaccine-associated CD4 TCRs were dominant at 160-218 and 743-854. Elevations in Spike-specific TCR breadth and depth followed administration of two AZD1222 doses. Mostly white British, mostly female donors; authors suggested clonal diversity may be underestimated.

The chain recombines TRBV5-1 with TRBJ1-1, with a possible D match to TRBD1 (6 bases). The starting material was peripheral blood, obtained on day 0 of AZD1222 vaccination. The clonotype was recovered from an adult in good health. In nucleotides, the CDR3 is TGCGCCAGCAGCTCCGGTTTTGATTCGGGGGCCTCCACTGAAGCTTTCTTT. Its protein product is CASSSGFDSGASTEAFF.